This passage covers 18 T cell receptor beta chains from one sample sequenced in a study of vaccination and CD4 T cells after COVID-19 (dated 2022 in TCRdb). In light of the paper, this sample's treatment or condition label describes: approximately 10-day PBMC culture with coronavirus spike peptide pools or control peptides (ViraFEST assay). For these receptors, no antigen is known. Receptor libraries were prepared by PCR. The sequencer was an Illumina iSeq 100. DNA from cultured CD4+ T cells was subjected to TCR sequencing with the Oncomine TCR Beta short-read assay at the Johns Hopkins FTIC core. TCRdb applied fastp at Q25 and MiXCR to the public reads, then kept only in-frame beta chains. Each CDR3 protein gets just one entry, which takes the most common genes and DNA from the rows behind it. The sample data list 15,000 or so distinct CDR3 sequences, and 48% of these were observed just once. The ten largest make up 13% to 15% of the sample.

Sequencing was carried out using CD4+ T cells from blood, cultured in vitro. The source is a human donor who had recovered from COVID-19.

This clonotype came up once. V gene TRBV12-3 or TRBV12-4 combines with J gene TRBJ2-2, with D perhaps matching TRBD2 (6 bases). Trimming removed 6 bases from V and 4 bases from J, with 18 bases in between. This CDR3 has 16 amino acids. CDR3 in amino acids: CASRSSGEIGTGELFF. CDR3 nucleotides: TGTGCCAGCAGGTCCTCGGGGGAGATTGGCACCGGGGAGCTGTTTTTT.

This rearrangement joins TRBV20-1 to TRBJ2-5; D is unclear. Germline assignment: CDR1 DFQATT and CDR2 SNEGSKA (reference sequence). Trimming took off 6 bases at V and 3 bases at J, with 11 bases between the two ends. The CDR3 runs 12 residues. The DNA for the CDR3 is TGCAGTGCCCCGGCCAGCGAAGAGACCCAGTACTTC. Translating it yields CSAPASEETQYF.

The chain joins TRBV6-2 or TRBV6-3 to TRBJ1-6, with 7 bases fitting TRBD1. There are 14 residues in the CDR3. V gave up 6 bases and J gave up 7 bases; unmatched junction bases: 6. Germline V CDR1 and CDR2: MNHEY, SVGEGT. The CDR3 loop reads CASREGARNSPLHF. In DNA, the CDR3 is TGTGCCAGCAGGGAGGGGGCCAGGAATTCACCCCTCCACTTT.

The J gene is TRBJ1-2, the V gene TRBV19; D remains unclear. Germline CDR1 LNHDA, CDR2 SQIVND (reference sequence). This CDR3 has 16 residues. With 7 bases removed from V and 3 bases from J, the gap between germline ends came to 21 bases. DNA for the CDR3: TGTGCCAGTACCCACGGTCTCCCCAAACCTGACTATGGCTACACCTTC. This gives the protein CASTHGLPKPDYGYTF.

The chain joins TRBV27 to TRBJ2-7; D tentatively reads TRBD1 or TRBD2 (5 bases each). The CDR3 has 16 amino acids. Germline V gene lookup returns CDR1 MNHEY and CDR2 SMNVEV (reference sequence). V was clipped by 6 bases and J by 2 bases, with 20 bases between them. The CDR3 nucleotides are TGTGCCAGCAGCATATCGGGGACCGGACTTACCTACGAGCAGTACTTC. Amino acid sequence: CASSISGTGLTYEQYF.

The chain links TRBV20-1 to TRBJ1-2; D gene uncertain. CDR1 is DFQATT and CDR2 is SNEGSKA in the germline V gene (reference sequence). Trimming took 0 bases from V and 2 from J, leaving 10 bases between them. CDR3 length equals 14 residues. CDR3 DNA sequence: TGCAGTGCTAGAGATAGGTATCGCAACTATGGCTACACCTTC. Translated, it gives CSARDRYRNYGYTF.

The rearrangement links TRBV11-3 to TRBJ2-1; 7 bases are a match to TRBD2. The CDR3 has 14 residues. V lost 5 bases, J lost 4 bases, and 5 bases stayed unmatched. Germline V gene data show CDR1 as SGHNT and CDR2 as YENEEA. The DNA for the CDR3 is TGTGCCAGCAGCGAGGGAGGGACTTACAATGAGCAGTTCTTC. Encoded protein: CASSEGGTYNEQFF.

This clonotype was seen only a few times. The chain employs TRBV20-1 and TRBJ2-7, with D unclear. Germline V gene data show CDR1 as DFQATT and CDR2 as SNEGSKA (reference sequence). V was clipped by 2 bases and J by 5 bases, with 13 bases between them. This CDR3 has 13 residues. This chain's CDR3 is CSARRKGGHEQYF. As DNA, the CDR3 is TGCAGTGCTAGAAGGAAGGGTGGTCACGAGCAGTACTTC.

This chain uses TRBV18 with TRBJ2-3; D ambiguous. The CDR3 loop spans 14 amino acids. V lost 1 base, J lost 0 bases, and 5 bases lay in between. CDR1 and CDR2 from the germline V gene are KGHSH and LQKENI. The CDR3 sequence is CASSPQSSTDTQYF. The DNA for the CDR3 is TGTGCCAGCTCACCACAGTCTAGCACAGATACGCAGTATTTT.

This clonotype showed up just a few times. The CDR3 DNA reads TGTGCCAGCAGTGTTTATTCCGGGAGGGGCGAGACCCAGTACTTC. It is translated as CASSVYSGRGETQYF. J is TRBJ2-5 and V is TRBV6-1; TRBD2 matches at 8 bases. Germline CDR1 reads MNHNS; CDR2 reads SASEGT. This CDR3 is built from 15 residues. J gave up 5 bases and V 4 bases, and 9 bases lay outside the gene matches.

The chain links TRBV20-1 to TRBJ2-3; D is unclear. The V end lost 5 bases, the J end lost 2 bases, and 11 bases lay between the germline ends. This CDR3 region has 13 residues. Germline V gene data show CDR1 as DFQATT and CDR2 as SNEGSKA (reference sequence). The CDR3 nucleotides read TGCAGTGCTCTAATCGGAACCACAGATACGCAGTATTTT. Its protein is CSALIGTTDTQYF.

The rearrangement links TRBV11-2 to TRBJ2-2; D perhaps matches TRBD2 (6 bases). Trimming shortened V by 5 bases and J by 4 bases, and 20 bases separated the two germline ends. The CDR3 has 17 residues. The germline CDR1 and CDR2 sequences are SGHAT and FQNNGV. The CDR3 loop reads CASSIIIGGLGTGELFF. The DNA of the CDR3 is TGTGCCAGCAGCATTATTATAGGAGGGCTAGGCACCGGGGAGCTGTTTTTT.

The V call is TRBV5-1, the J call TRBJ2-3; D is possibly TRBD2 (5 bases). V was shortened by 4 bases and J by 6 bases, with 15 bases between the two germline ends. This CDR3 spans 14 amino acids. Germline V gene data show CDR1 as SGHRS and CDR2 as YFSETQ. The CDR3 region has the DNA TGCGCCAGCAGCGCGAACCCACTAGTGGATACGCAGTATTTT. It yields the protein CASSANPLVDTQYF.

The V gene is TRBV7-2, the J gene TRBJ2-2; D might be TRBD1 (6 bases). Germline assignment: CDR1 SGHTA and CDR2 FQGNSA. This CDR3 is built from 15 residues. V was clipped by 5 bases and J by 4 bases, with 14 bases between them. The CDR3 sequence is CASSTNRVGTGELFF. In nucleotides, the CDR3 is TGTGCCAGCAGCACTAACAGGGTCGGCACCGGGGAGCTGTTTTTT.

The chain has TRBV12-3 or TRBV12-4 and TRBJ2-7; D unclear. This CDR3 has 12 residues. Trimming stripped 2 bases from V and 7 bases from J, with 9 bases between. The CDR3 nucleotides are TGTGCCAGCAGTTTATCTAGATCAGAGCAGTACTTC. Translating gives CASSLSRSEQYF.

V and J are TRBV7-2 and TRBJ2-7, with a possible D match to TRBD1 (5 bases). The CDR3 loop spans 15 amino acids. Deletions cut 3 bases from V and 2 bases from J, with 14 bases between. CDR1 is SGHTA, CDR2 FQGNSA, per germline. The CDR3 DNA reads as TGTGCCAGCAGCTTGTCGCAGGGCCAGGCCTACGAGCAGTACTTC. Protein sequence: CASSLSQGQAYEQYF.

This clonotype came up once. The chain is built from TRBV6-1 and TRBJ2-7; 9 bases fit TRBD1. The germline gives CDR1 MNHNS, CDR2 SASEGT. The V gene end was trimmed by 5 bases and the J gene end by 4 bases; junction bases not matched to a gene: 12. CDR3 length: 16 residues. The chain's CDR3 is CASSRQGVSPNYEQYF. CDR3 nucleotides: TGTGCCAGCAGTAGACAGGGGGTCTCCCCCAATTACGAGCAGTACTTC.

Note on this clonotype: At one end the junction does not follow the germline gene, possibly because of a read error. The chain combines TRBV10-3 with TRBJ2-7; TRBD1 agrees at 10 bases. Germline assignment: CDR1 ENHRY and CDR2 SYGVKD. CDR3 length equals 12 residues. The CDR3 DNA sequence: TGTGCCGGGGGACAGGGGATTTACGAGCAGCACTTC. Amino acids: CAGGQGIYEQHF.